Listed below are T cell receptor beta chains from one sample, sequenced in a study of T-cell reconstitution after alpha-beta-depleted transplantation in children. TCRdb used MiXCR to reprocess the PCR reads, holding one entry per CDR3 protein. Of about 600,000 distinct CDR3 sequences in the sample, 23% were seen once. The sequencing used PBMCs, mostly from graft donor cells, collected 360 days after TCRalphabeta/CD19-depleted stem cell transplant. The receptors were gathered from a boy in the first two years of life who had a stem cell transplant for acute myeloid leukemia, so the T cells may come from the graft donor. Both conserved end residues are part of each CDR3. A D gene is named only where the DNA matches it firmly. The size entry is marked missing in some rows and otherwise reads once, few, many or a size class.

few TRBJ2-2 . TRBV4-1 TGCGCCAGCAGCCCTTACGGGCAGGAGATCACCGGGGAGCTGTTTTTT CASSPYGQEITGELFF
. TRBJ2-1 TRBD2 TRBV20-1 TGCAGTGCTCGATTATCCGGGACTAGGGTCACTGAGCAGTTCTTC CSARLSGTRVTEQFF
many TRBJ1-2 . TRBV20-1 TGCAGGGCGGGTGGCTACACCTTC CRAGGYTF
few TRBJ1-6 . TRBV12-3/TRBV12-4 TGTGCCAGCAGCACCACGGGGGTCTCACCCCTCCACTTT CASSTTGVSPLHF
many TRBJ1-5 . TRBV5-1 TGCGCCAGCAGCTTGGGTGGCTACAGCGATCAGCCCCAGCATTTT CASSLGGYSDQPQHF
many TRBJ1-2 TRBD1 TRBV28 TGTGCCAGCAGTTTAGGGACAGGGGGGGAGTATGGCTACACCTTC CASSLGTGGEYGYTF
many TRBJ2-2 . TRBV29-1 TGCAGCGCCGCCCCCAGTCGCACCGGGGAGCTGTTTTTT CSAAPSRTGELFF
. TRBJ2-1 . TRBV20-1 TGCAGTGCTAGAGGCCGGGACCTGTCCTCCCGCGGCTCCTACAATGAGCAGTTCTTC CSARGRDLSSRGSYNEQFF
. TRBJ1-2 . TRBV6-6 TGTGCCGGGACTTCTGGATATGGCTACACCTTC CAGTSGYGYTF
many TRBJ1-2 . TRBV7-2 TGTGCCAGCAGCTTAGAAGGGGGTGGCTACACCTTC CASSLEGGGYTF
. TRBJ2-3 TRBD2 TRBV7-9 TGTGCCAGCAGCCACGGACTAGCGGGGTCTAGCACAGATACGCAGTATTTT CASSHGLAGSSTDTQYF
many TRBJ1-5 . TRBV10-3 TGTGCCTCCACCGATAGCAATCAGCCCCAGCATTTT CASTDSNQPQHF
few TRBJ2-1 . TRBV6-5 TGTGCCAGCAGTACTGACACATACAATGAGCAGTTCTTC CASSTDTYNEQFF
many TRBJ2-1 . TRBV29-1 TGCAGCGTTGGGGGGAATAATGAGCAGTTCTTC CSVGGNNEQFF
few TRBJ2-7 . TRBV7-8 TGTGCCAGCAGCAGAGGGGGCGGGAGCTCCTACGAGCAGTACTTC CASSRGGGSSYEQYF
. TRBJ2-2 . TRBV20-1 TGCAGTGCTATGGGGTCCTGGAACACCGGGGAGCTGTTTTTT CSAMGSWNTGELFF
once TRBJ2-7 . TRBV19 TGTGCCAGTAGTATCGGCACGGGGATTGGATACGAGCAGTACTTC CASSIGTGIGYEQYF
many TRBJ2-5 . TRBV24-1 TGTGCCACCTCGAATCCCGTCCAAGAGACCCAGTACTTC CATSNPVQETQYF
many TRBJ2-1 TRBD2 TRBV20-1 TGCAGTGCCCCCCCGGGGGGGGCCTCCTACAATGAGCAGTTCTTC CSAPPGGASYNEQFF
many TRBJ2-3 . TRBV7-2 TGTGCCAGCAGCTTGGTGGGGGGCTTCTTTGCAGATACGCAGTATTTT CASSLVGGFFADTQYF
few TRBJ1-3 . TRBV12-3/TRBV12-4 TGTGCCAGTGTGGAGCAGGGTAGCCATCCTGGAAACACCATATATTTT CASVEQGSHPGNTIYF
. TRBJ1-4 TRBD1 TRBV28 TGTGCCAGCAGTTTAAGCGACAGGGGGCGTGAAAAACTGTTTTTT CASSLSDRGREKLFF
few TRBJ2-7 TRBD1 TRBV20-1 TGCAGTGCTAGGGCCCCGGACAGGGAAGCCTACGAGCAGTACTTC CSARAPDREAYEQYF
many TRBJ1-2 . TRBV12-3/TRBV12-4 TGTGCCAGCAGTCCTCGGACAGCTCCCTCCGACTATGGCTACACCTTC CASSPRTAPSDYGYTF
. TRBJ1-5 TRBD1 TRBV12-3/TRBV12-4 TGTGCCAGCAGGGCCGGGACAGGGGTTCGGGCCAATCAGCCCCAGCATTTT CASRAGTGVRANQPQHF
. TRBJ2-6 . TRBV4-3 TGCGCCAGCAGCCAAGACTATTTCGGGGTTTTAGGACCTGGGGCCAACGTCCTGACTTTC CASSQDYFGVLGPGANVLTF
few TRBJ2-3 . TRBV29-1 TGCAGCGTTGCGGGGGCGAGCACAGATACGCAGTATTTT CSVAGASTDTQYF
many TRBJ1-4 TRBD1 TRBV5-1 TGCGCCAGCAGCTTAATTGGCCAGGGGGATGAAAAACTGTTTTTT CASSLIGQGDEKLFF
. TRBJ2-5 . TRBV20-1 TGCAGTGCTAGACCCCAGCTAGTCGGGGGAGAGACCCAGTACTTC CSARPQLVGGETQYF
. TRBJ2-2 TRBD1 TRBV3-1 TGTGCCAGCAGCCCCTCTCCGGACAGGGGTGTCGGGGAGCTGTTTTTT CASSPSPDRGVGELFF
. TRBJ1-1 TRBD1 TRBV11-2 TGTGCCAGCAGCGCACCGCCTGGGACAGGGAAACGGATGAACACTGAAGCTTTCTTT CASSAPPGTGKRMNTEAFF
many TRBJ2-5 TRBD1 TRBV9 TGTGCCAGCAGCGAAGGGGACAGACCGAGACGGGAGACCCAGTACTTC CASSEGDRPRRETQYF
few TRBJ2-5 . TRBV12-5 TGTGCTAGTGGGATCCAAGAGACCCAGTACTTC CASGIQETQYF
few TRBJ2-3 . TRBV20-1 TGCAGTGCTAGGAGGTCAGGGACCACAGATACGCAGTATTTT CSARRSGTTDTQYF
many TRBJ2-5 TRBD2 TRBV3-1 TGTGCCAGCAGCCAAGATCTGGCGGGGGGGCGGACGAGGACCCAGTACTTC CASSQDLAGGRTRTQYF
few TRBJ2-3 . TRBV6-1 TGTGCCAGCGACGGGGCAGGGGCCGGCACAGATACGCAGTATTTT CASDGAGAGTDTQYF
. TRBJ2-4 TRBD1 TRBV5-5 TGTGCCAGCAGCGGAACTCAGGGACAGGAAGGAACTCAGTACTTC CASSGTQGQEGTQYF
. TRBJ2-7 TRBD1 TRBV4-3 TGCGCCAGCAGCCAAGATGTGGACAGGGGGTTCTCCTACGAGCAGTACTTC CASSQDVDRGFSYEQYF
few TRBJ2-6 TRBD2 TRBV12-3/TRBV12-4 TGTGCCAGCAGTTTATTTTCTAGCGGGGGGATCCTCTCTGGGGCCAACGTCCTGACTTTC CASSLFSSGGILSGANVLTF
. TRBJ2-3 . TRBV5-1 TGCGCCAGCAGCTTGAGTCAGGGGTCAGTCACAGATACGCAGTATTTT CASSLSQGSVTDTQYF
many TRBJ2-7 TRBD2 TRBV7-2 TGTGCCAGCAGCTTAGCGCTTGGGGGAGGGGACGAGCAGTACTTC CASSLALGGGDEQYF
many TRBJ2-3 TRBD1 TRBV12-3/TRBV12-4 TGTGCCAGCAGTTTAGAAGGACAGGGACTCACAGATACGCAGTATTTT CASSLEGQGLTDTQYF
many TRBJ2-1 . TRBV7-2 TGTGCCAGCAGCTTAATGTGGGGGAGGGACAGTGAGCAGTTCTTC CASSLMWGRDSEQFF
. TRBJ2-1 TRBD2 TRBV10-3 TGTGCCATCACCTCTAGCGGGAGGGGGGATGAGCAGTTCTTC CAITSSGRGDEQFF
few TRBJ2-2 . TRBV29-1 TGCAGCGTAGGATCTCCGGGCGTTACGAACACCGGGGAGCTGTTTTTT CSVGSPGVTNTGELFF
many TRBJ1-2 . TRBV20-1 TGCAGTGCTTCCGAGATTTTCTATGGCTACACCTTC CSASEIFYGYTF
once TRBJ1-2 . TRBV20-1 TGCAGTGCTAGAGATCTAACGGGTACCGGGGCTTATGGCTACACCTTC CSARDLTGTGAYGYTF